This T cell receptor beta chain was sequenced for a study of molecular identifiers for immune sequencing clone quantification. Germline V gene lookup returns CDR1 SGHTA and CDR2 FQGNSA. The CDR3 contains 13 residues. TCRdb re-called the PCR reads through MiXCR, storing one row per CDR3 protein. Among more than 450,000 distinct CDR3 sequences listed, around 21% were seen once. Remarks on this clonotype: Sequence at one end of the junction differs from germline and may be a read error.

The V and J genes are TRBV7-2 and TRBJ2-7; D might be TRBD2 (5 bases). The TCR comes from a human donor in good health. Some libraries in this study had Jurkat cell RNA spiked in. The sample was naive CD8+ T cells from blood, with Jurkat cell RNA spiked in. The subset here: FACS-sorted CD8+CD4-CCR7+CD45RA+ naive T cells. The CDR3 sequence: CACSLNSAYEQYF. CDR3 DNA sequence: TGTGCCTGCAGCTTGAATAGCGCCTACGAGCAGTACTTC.